The rows below give T cell receptor beta chains drawn from one sample of a study of blood T cell repertoires in COVID-19. Assay: immunoSEQ multiplex PCR; the TCRdb copy retains only in-frame clones and omits some. The table has 110,000 to 150,000 clones, 88% seen once. Sequencing used peripheral blood. The receptors derive from a woman in her fifties or sixties with acute or convalescent COVID-19. CDR3s include the opening cysteine and the closing phenylalanine or tryptophan. D genes are given only for firm matches. A row's size may be missing; if present it is once, few, many or a size class.

TRBV11-1	NA	TRBD1	TRBJ1-6	TGTGCCAGCACACAGGGGCGCGGTTCTAATTCACCCCTCCACTTT	CASTQGRGSNSPLHF
TRBV5-1	few	NA	TRBJ1-6	TGCGCCAGCACCGGGGGGGCGCACGGGGGCAATTCACCCCTCCACTTT	CASTGGAHGGNSPLHF
TRBV7-2	NA	TRBD1	TRBJ2-7	TGTGCCAGCAGCCCGACAGGGTACATCGACGAGCAGTACTTC	CASSPTGYIDEQYF
TRBV21-1	NA	NA	TRBJ2-2	TGTGCCAGCAGCAAAGTCCGGACAGGGTTAACCGGGGAGCTGTTTTTT	CASSKVRTGLTGELFF
TRBV10-3	NA	TRBD1	TRBJ2-6	TGTGCCATCAGCACGGGACAGAATGGGGCCAACGTCCTGACTTTC	CAISTGQNGANVLTF
TRBV4-3	NA	NA	TRBJ1-3	TGCGCCAGCAGCCCCGCGGGGAACACCATATATTTT	CASSPAGNTIYF
TRBV5-4	NA	TRBD1	TRBJ2-4	TGTGCCAGCAGCCCCGGACAGGGGGTGGGCATTCAGTACTTC	CASSPGQGVGIQYF
TRBV18	NA	TRBD1	TRBJ1-3	TGTGCCAGCTCACCACGAGGGGGCTTCCCTGGAAACACCATATATTTT	CASSPRGGFPGNTIYF
TRBV5-5	NA	TRBD1	TRBJ2-5	TGTGCCAGCAGCCGGGACAGGGGATGGGAGACCCAGTACTTC	CASSRDRGWETQYF
TRBV19	NA	TRBD1	TRBJ1-1	TGTGCCAGTAGTATAGAGTGGGACAGTGAAAACACTGAAGCTTTCTTT	CASSIEWDSENTEAFF
TRBV4-3	NA	TRBD1	TRBJ1-3	TGCGCCAGCAGCCAGGGACAGTCTGCCTCTGGAAACACCATATATTTT	CASSQGQSASGNTIYF
TRBV27	few	NA	TRBJ2-5	TGTGCCAGCAGTACTACAGGTTACCAAGAGACCCAGTACTTC	CASSTTGYQETQYF
TRBV28	NA	TRBD1	TRBJ1-2	TGTGCCAGCAGTCTCGGAGGGACAGGGAGAGGGTATGGCTACACCTTC	CASSLGGTGRGYGYTF
TRBV7-3	NA	NA	TRBJ1-1	TGTGCCAGCAGCGTACAGGGGAACACTGAAGCTTTCTTT	CASSVQGNTEAFF
TRBV30	NA	NA	TRBJ2-1	TGTGCCTGTGATCAGGGTAATAGGCGGAATGAGCAGTTCTTC	CACDQGNRRNEQFF
TRBV7-2	NA	NA	TRBJ2-3	TGTGCCAGCAGCTCCCTGGCCGGGGATACGCAGTATTTT	CASSSLAGDTQYF
TRBV5-1	NA	TRBD2	TRBJ2-5	TGCGCCAGCAGCTTGCCAGCGGGGCAAGAGACCCAGTACTTC	CASSLPAGQETQYF
TRBV30	few	NA	TRBJ1-6	TGTGCCTGGAGTGTTCCCCACAGGGAGTATAATTCACCCCTCCACTTT	CAWSVPHREYNSPLHF
TRBV12-3/TRBV12-4	NA	NA	TRBJ1-1	TGTGCCAGCCAGGGCGGGGCGAACACTGAAGCTTTCTTT	CASQGGANTEAFF
TRBV5-1	NA	TRBD2	TRBJ2-2	TGCGCCAGCAGCCTCGACATTACTAGCGGGGGGGCGGACACCGGGGAGCTGTTTTTT	CASSLDITSGGADTGELFF
TRBV29-1	NA	TRBD1	TRBJ2-3	TGCAGCGTTAGTTTAGGGACAGGGTCCACAGATACGCAGTATTTT	CSVSLGTGSTDTQYF
TRBV7-2	NA	NA	TRBJ2-3	TGTGCCAGCAGGGGGGGGCCCTCCACAGATACGCAGTATTTT	CASRGGPSTDTQYF
TRBV11-2	NA	TRBD1	TRBJ1-4	TGTGCCAGCAGCCGAGGGACAGGGGACGAAAAACTGTTTTTT	CASSRGTGDEKLFF
TRBV19	few	NA	TRBJ1-1	TGTGCCAGTAGTTCCGGGGGGAGGACTGAAGCTTTCTTT	CASSSGGRTEAFF
TRBV28	once	TRBD1	TRBJ1-6	TGTGCCAGCAGTTTAGGAGACAGGGAAAATTCACCCCTCCACTTT	CASSLGDRENSPLHF
TRBV4-2	NA	TRBD2	TRBJ2-3	TGTGCCAGCAGCCCCCTGACGACTAGCGGGGGCACGTATACGCAGTATTTT	CASSPLTTSGGTYTQYF
TRBV5-1	once	NA	TRBJ1-5	TGCGCCAGCAGCCCCGACGGTGGGGGAGGTAATCAGCCCCAGCATTTT	CASSPDGGGGNQPQHF
TRBV30	NA	NA	TRBJ1-4	TGTGCCTGGAGTGTACGTAAGAGTAATGAAAAACTGTTTTTT	CAWSVRKSNEKLFF
TRBV5-1	NA	TRBD1	TRBJ1-1	TGCGCCAGCAGCCTGGGACAGGGGGCAACTGAAGCTTTCTTT	CASSLGQGATEAFF
TRBV19	NA	NA	TRBJ1-1	TGTGCCAGTAGTGCCCCAGACAGCCCCAAGACTGAAGCTTTCTTT	CASSAPDSPKTEAFF
TRBV10-3	NA	TRBD1	TRBJ1-2	TGTGCCATCAGGCCCGAGGGACAGACCTTAGCCCATGGCTACACCTTC	CAIRPEGQTLAHGYTF
TRBV10-3	NA	TRBD1	TRBJ1-6	TGTGCCATGGGGGACAGCTATAATTCACCCCTCCACTTT	CAMGDSYNSPLHF
TRBV25-1	NA	NA	TRBJ2-7	TGTGCCAGCAGTGAACGTACAGGGTACTACGAGCAGTACTTC	CASSERTGYYEQYF
TRBV12-3/TRBV12-4	NA	NA	TRBJ1-5	TGTGCCAGCAGTCCCTGGGGGGGTCAGCCCCAGCATTTT	CASSPWGGQPQHF
TRBV19	NA	TRBD1	TRBJ1-4	TGTGCCAGTAGTATAGCAGGGGGCGGTGATGAAAAACTGTTTTTT	CASSIAGGGDEKLFF
TRBV6-2/TRBV6-3	NA	NA	TRBJ1-5	TGTGCCAGCAGTTACTCAGGGACACCACCCCAGCATTTT	CASSYSGTPPQHF
TRBV19	NA	TRBD2	TRBJ2-1	TGTGCCAGTAGTATGGTCCTAGCGGCCTCTTACAATGAGCAGTTCTTC	CASSMVLAASYNEQFF
TRBV19	NA	TRBD1	TRBJ1-2	TGTGCCAGTAGTAGGACAGGGGACTATGGCTACACCTTC	CASSRTGDYGYTF
TRBV4-2	few	NA	TRBJ2-7	TGTGCCAGCAGCCAAGATCCCTTGTACGAGCAGTACTTC	CASSQDPLYEQYF
TRBV6-6	NA	TRBD1	TRBJ2-1	TGTGCCAGCAGTCTACAGGGGAATTCCTACAATGAGCAGTTCTTC	CASSLQGNSYNEQFF
TRBV5-1	NA	NA	TRBJ2-1	TGCGCCAGCAGCTTGGTTCCGGGGAACTACAATGAGCAGTTCTTC	CASSLVPGNYNEQFF
TRBV19	NA	TRBD1	TRBJ1-1	TGTGCCAGTAGTATGGAACGGACAGGAAATTCTTCGGGCACTGAAGCTTTCTTT	CASSMERTGNSSGTEAFF
TRBV15	NA	NA	TRBJ2-1	TGTGCCACCAGCAGAGAAGAAGGAGCAAAACAGGGCCAACTCTTCTACAATGAGCAGTTCTTC	CATSREEGAKQGQLFYNEQFF
TRBV5-6	NA	NA	TRBJ1-1	TGTGCCAGCAGCTTGGACAGCCTGGAGGGGACTGAAGCTTTCTTT	CASSLDSLEGTEAFF
TRBV11-2	once	TRBD1	TRBJ1-3	TGTGCCAGCAGCTTATGGGACAGGGCTGGAAACACCATATATTTT	CASSLWDRAGNTIYF
TRBV7-7	NA	TRBD1	TRBJ2-1	TGTGCTAGCAGCCCCTGGGAGACAGGGTACAATGAGCAGTTCTTC	CASSPWETGYNEQFF
TRBV5-5	NA	NA	TRBJ1-6	TGTGCCAGCAGCTGGGGTCCCGAAAGGGGCTCCTATAATTCACCCCTCCACTTT	CASSWGPERGSYNSPLHF